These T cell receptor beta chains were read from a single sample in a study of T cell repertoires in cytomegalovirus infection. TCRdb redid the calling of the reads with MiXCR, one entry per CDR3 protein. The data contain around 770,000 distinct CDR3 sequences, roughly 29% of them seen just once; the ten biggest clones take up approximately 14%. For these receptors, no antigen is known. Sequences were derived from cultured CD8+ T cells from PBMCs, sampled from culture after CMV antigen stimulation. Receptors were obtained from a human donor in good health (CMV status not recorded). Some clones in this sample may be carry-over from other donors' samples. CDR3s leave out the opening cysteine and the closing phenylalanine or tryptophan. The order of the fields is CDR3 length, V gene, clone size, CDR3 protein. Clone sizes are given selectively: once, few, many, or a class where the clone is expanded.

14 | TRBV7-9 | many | ASSSGTSGGLDEQF
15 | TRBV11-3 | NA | ASSLDRDRVGYNEQF
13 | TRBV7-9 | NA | ASRSRDKALYEQF
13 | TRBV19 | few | ASSIESVGNQPQH
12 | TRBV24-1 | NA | ATSPTGTGTEAF
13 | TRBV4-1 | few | ASSSGTGTAYGYT
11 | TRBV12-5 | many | ASGPDSHTEAF
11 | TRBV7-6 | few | ASSYGTTYGYT
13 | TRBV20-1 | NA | SARRQGGSKNIQY
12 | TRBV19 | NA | ASGGDTMNTEAF
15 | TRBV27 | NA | ASSFGTELGLNTEAF